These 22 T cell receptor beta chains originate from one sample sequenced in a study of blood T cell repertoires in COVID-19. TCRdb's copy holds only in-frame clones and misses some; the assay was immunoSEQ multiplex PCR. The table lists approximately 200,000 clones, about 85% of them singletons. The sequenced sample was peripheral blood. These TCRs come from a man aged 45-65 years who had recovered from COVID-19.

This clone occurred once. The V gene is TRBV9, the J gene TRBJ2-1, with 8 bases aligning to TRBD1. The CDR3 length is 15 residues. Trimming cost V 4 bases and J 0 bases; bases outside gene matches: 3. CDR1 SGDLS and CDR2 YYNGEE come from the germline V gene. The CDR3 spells CASSRDRSSYNEQFF. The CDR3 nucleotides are TGTGCCAGCAGCAGGGACAGGAGCTCCTACAATGAGCAGTTCTTC.

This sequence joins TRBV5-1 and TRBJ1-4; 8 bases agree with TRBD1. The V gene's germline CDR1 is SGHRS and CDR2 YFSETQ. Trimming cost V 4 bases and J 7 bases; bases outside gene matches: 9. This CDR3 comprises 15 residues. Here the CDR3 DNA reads TGCGCCAGCAGCAACCCCGGACAGGGAGGTGAAAAACTGTTTTTT. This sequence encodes CASSNPGQGGEKLFF.

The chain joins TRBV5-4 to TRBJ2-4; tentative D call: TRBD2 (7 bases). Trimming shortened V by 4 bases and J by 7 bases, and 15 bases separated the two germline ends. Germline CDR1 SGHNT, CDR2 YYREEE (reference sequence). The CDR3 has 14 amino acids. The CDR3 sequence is CASSPRGGSNIQYF. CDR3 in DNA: TGTGCCAGCAGCCCGAGGGGGGGTAGCAACATTCAGTACTTC.

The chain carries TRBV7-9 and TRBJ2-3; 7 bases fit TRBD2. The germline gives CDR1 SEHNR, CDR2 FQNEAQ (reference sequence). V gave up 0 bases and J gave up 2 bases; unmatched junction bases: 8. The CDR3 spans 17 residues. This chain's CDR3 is CASSLARDYAVTDTQYF. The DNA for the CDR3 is TGTGCCAGCAGCTTAGCGCGGGACTACGCCGTCACAGATACGCAGTATTTT.

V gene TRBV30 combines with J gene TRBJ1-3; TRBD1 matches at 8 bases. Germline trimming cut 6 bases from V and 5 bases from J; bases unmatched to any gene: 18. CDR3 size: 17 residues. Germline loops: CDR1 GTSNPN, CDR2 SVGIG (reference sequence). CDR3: CACTGTGASKIRNTIYF. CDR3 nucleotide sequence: TGTGCCTGTACCGGGACAGGAGCTAGTAAGATTCGAAACACCATATATTTT.

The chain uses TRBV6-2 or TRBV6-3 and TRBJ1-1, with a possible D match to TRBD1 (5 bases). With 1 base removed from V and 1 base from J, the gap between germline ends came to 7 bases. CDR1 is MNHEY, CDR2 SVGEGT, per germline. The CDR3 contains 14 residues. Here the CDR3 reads CASSYLTANTEAFF. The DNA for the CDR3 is TGTGCCAGCAGTTACTTGACAGCGAACACTGAAGCTTTCTTT.

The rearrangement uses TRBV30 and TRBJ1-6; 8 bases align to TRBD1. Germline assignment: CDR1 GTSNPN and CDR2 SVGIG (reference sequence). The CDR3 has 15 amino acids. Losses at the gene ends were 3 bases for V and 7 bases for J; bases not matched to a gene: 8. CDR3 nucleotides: TGTGCCTGGAGAGAGCTTAACAGGGGGAATTCACCCCTCCACTTT. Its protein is CAWRELNRGNSPLHF.

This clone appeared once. Here the CDR3 DNA reads TGTGCCACCAGTGACAGTACCAGGGGTTTGGACACTGAAGCTTTCTTT. Translated, it gives CATSDSTRGLDTEAFF. V is TRBV24-1 and J is TRBJ1-1; D perhaps matches TRBD1 (6 bases). The CDR3 is 16 amino acids. The V and J ends lost 4 bases and 3 bases respectively, with 17 bases between them. Germline CDR1 and CDR2: KGHDR and SFDVKD.

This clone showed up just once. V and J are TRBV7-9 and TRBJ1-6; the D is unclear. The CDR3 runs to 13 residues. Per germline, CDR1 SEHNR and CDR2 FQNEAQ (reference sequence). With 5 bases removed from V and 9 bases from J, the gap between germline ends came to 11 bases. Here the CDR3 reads CASSPPSSSPLHF. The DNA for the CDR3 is TGTGCCAGCAGCCCCCCCTCTAGTTCACCCCTCCACTTT.

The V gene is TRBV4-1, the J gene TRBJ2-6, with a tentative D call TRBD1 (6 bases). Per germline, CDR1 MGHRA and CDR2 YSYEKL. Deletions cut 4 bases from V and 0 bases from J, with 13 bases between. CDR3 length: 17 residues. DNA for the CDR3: TGCGCCAGCAGCCTTGGACAGTCCCACTCTGGGGCCAACGTCCTGACTTTC. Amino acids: CASSLGQSHSGANVLTF.

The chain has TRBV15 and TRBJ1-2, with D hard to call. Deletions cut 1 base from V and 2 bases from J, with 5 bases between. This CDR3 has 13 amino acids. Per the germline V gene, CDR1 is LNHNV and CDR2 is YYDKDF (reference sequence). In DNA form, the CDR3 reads TGTGCCACCAGCAGAGCCCTGAACTATGGCTACACCTTC. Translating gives CATSRALNYGYTF.

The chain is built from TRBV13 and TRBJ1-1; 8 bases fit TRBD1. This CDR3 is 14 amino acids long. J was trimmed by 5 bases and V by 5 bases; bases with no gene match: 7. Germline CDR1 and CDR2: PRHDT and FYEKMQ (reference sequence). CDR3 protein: CASSQLDRVTEAFF. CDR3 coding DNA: TGTGCCAGCAGCCAGCTGGACAGGGTGACTGAAGCTTTCTTT.

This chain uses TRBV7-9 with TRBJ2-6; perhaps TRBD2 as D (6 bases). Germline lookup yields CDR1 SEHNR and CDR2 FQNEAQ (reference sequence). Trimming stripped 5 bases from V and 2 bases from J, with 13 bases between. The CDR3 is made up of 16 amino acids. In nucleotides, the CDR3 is TGTGCCAGCAGCCCCATGGGAGGCGCTGGGGCCAACGTCCTGACTTTC. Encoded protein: CASSPMGGAGANVLTF. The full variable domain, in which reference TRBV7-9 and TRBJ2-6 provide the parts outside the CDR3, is DTGVSQNPRHKITKRGQNVTFRCDPISEHNRLYWYRQTLGQGPEFLTYFQNEAQLEKSRLLSDRFSAERPKGSFSTLEIQRTEQGDSAMYLCASSPMGGAGANVLTFGAGSRLTVL.

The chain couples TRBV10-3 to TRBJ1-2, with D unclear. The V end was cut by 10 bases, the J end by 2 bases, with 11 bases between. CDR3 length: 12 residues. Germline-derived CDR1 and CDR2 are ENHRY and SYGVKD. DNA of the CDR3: TGTGCCAGCCGGGAGCTAAACTATGGCTACACCTTC. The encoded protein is CASRELNYGYTF.

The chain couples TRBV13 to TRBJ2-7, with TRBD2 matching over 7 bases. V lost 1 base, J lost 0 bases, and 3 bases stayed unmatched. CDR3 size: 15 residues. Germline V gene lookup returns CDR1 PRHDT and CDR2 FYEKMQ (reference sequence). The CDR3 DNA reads TGTGCCAGCAGCTTAGCGCGGGAGTACTCCTACGAGCAGTACTTC. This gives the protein CASSLAREYSYEQYF.

The CDR3 reads CASSPGTSGNYEQYF. DNA for the CDR3: TGTGCCAGTAGCCCCGGGACTAGCGGCAACTACGAGCAGTACTTC. The chain combines TRBV19 with TRBJ2-7; 11 bases fit TRBD2. The germline CDR1 and CDR2 sequences are LNHDA and SQIVND (reference sequence). There are 15 residues in the CDR3. V lost 6 bases to trimming and J lost 3 bases; unmatched junction nucleotides: 7.

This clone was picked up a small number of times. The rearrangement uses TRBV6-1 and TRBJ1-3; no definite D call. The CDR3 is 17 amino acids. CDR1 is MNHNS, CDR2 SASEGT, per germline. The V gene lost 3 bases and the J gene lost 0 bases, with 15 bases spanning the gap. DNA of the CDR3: TGTGCCAGCAGTGAGATTGCCTCAGGCTTCTCTGGAAACACCATATATTTT. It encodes CASSEIASGFSGNTIYF.

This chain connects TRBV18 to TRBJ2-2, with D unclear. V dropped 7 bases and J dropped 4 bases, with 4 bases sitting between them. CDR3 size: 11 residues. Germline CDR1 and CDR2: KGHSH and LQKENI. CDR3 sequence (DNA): TGTGCCAGCTTCCTCACCGGGGAGCTGTTTTTT. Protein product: CASFLTGELFF.

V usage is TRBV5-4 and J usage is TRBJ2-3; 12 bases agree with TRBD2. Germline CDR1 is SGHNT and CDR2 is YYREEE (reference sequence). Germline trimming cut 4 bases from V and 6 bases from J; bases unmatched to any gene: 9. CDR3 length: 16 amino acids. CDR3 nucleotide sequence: TGTGCCAGCAGCCCCCTAGCGGGAGGGCTTGGGGATACGCAGTATTTT. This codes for CASSPLAGGLGDTQYF.

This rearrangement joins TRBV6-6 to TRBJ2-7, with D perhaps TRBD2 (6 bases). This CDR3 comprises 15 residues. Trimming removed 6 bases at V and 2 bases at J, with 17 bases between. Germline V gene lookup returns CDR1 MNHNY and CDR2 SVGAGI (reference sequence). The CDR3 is CASSKASGGAYEQYF. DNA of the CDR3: TGTGCCAGCAGCAAGGCGTCGGGCGGGGCCTACGAGCAGTACTTC.

CDR3 residues: CASSLNSHLTNYGYTF. In DNA, the CDR3 is TGTGCCAGCAGCTTAAACAGTCACCTCACTAACTATGGCTACACCTTC. This chain uses TRBV7-2 with TRBJ1-2; D unclear. V was shortened by 2 bases and J by 0 bases, with 13 bases between the two germline ends. Germline values: CDR1 SGHTA, CDR2 FQGNSA. The CDR3 consists of 16 residues.

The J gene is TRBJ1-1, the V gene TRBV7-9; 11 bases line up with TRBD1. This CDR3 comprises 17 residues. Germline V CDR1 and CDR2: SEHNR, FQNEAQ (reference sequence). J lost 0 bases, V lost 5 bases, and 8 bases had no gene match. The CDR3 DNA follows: TGTGCCAGCAGCCCCCGGACAGGGGGCCTTATGAACACTGAAGCTTTCTTT. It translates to CASSPRTGGLMNTEAFF.